This TCR beta chain stems from a study of CD4 T cells in relation to SARS-CoV-2 and coronaviruses. The overall study: Patient ages ranged from about 21 to 72, median 38.

Trimming pared 0 bases from V and 3 bases from J, leaving 6 bases between. The V gene's germline CDR1 is SGHNT and CDR2 YYREEE (reference sequence). CDR3 length: 14 amino acids. Clones were read by immunoSEQ multiplex PCR, and TCRdb kept only the in-frame ones, dropping some. The table has about 43,000 clones, roughly 80% seen once; the top ten hold approximately 1.5%. For 10 days, 10^5 sorted CD4+ cells grew with T cell-depleted PBMCs and CEF. The count of this clone is one. The antigen remains unidentified. The chain uses TRBV5-4 and TRBJ2-2; D uncertain. This receptor was taken from an adult with COVID-19. The sample consisted of naive CD4+ T cells from PBMCs, cultured in vitro. Subset reported: naive CD4+ T cells isolated by negative enrichment. The CDR3 region is CASSLESDTGELFF. DNA for the CDR3: TGTGCCAGCAGCTTGGAGTCTGACACCGGGGAGCTGTTTTTT.